The 29 T cell receptor beta chains in this list originate from one sample, sequenced in a study of vaccination and CD4 T cells after COVID-19. With the Oncomine TCR Beta short-read assay, DNA from cultured CD4+ T cells was sequenced. TCRdb used MiXCR to reprocess the PCR reads, holding one entry per CDR3 protein. The table records approximately 7,400 distinct CDR3 sequences, 73% of them present only once. Treatment defined: roughly 10-day PBMC culture with coronavirus spike peptide pools or control peptides (ViraFEST assay). Their cognate antigens are unknown. Material: CD4+ T cells from blood, cultured in vitro. These receptors were taken from a human donor who had recovered from COVID-19.

This chain connects TRBV20-1 to TRBJ2-2, with 7 bases fitting TRBD2. The CDR3 has 19 residues. Germline trimming cut 0 bases from V and 9 bases from J; bases unmatched to any gene: 22. CDR1 and CDR2 (germline): DFQATT, SNEGSKA (reference sequence). The CDR3 reads CSARDPGLGLTPNSRELFF. CDR3 DNA: TGCAGTGCTAGAGACCCCGGACTAGGCCTTACACCAAACAGCCGGGAGCTGTTTTTT.

The chain carries TRBV7-3 and TRBJ2-5, with 9 bases identical to TRBD1. Unmatched junction bases numbered 9, after V lost 5 bases and J lost 5 bases. This CDR3 is built from 15 residues. Germline V gene lookup returns CDR1 SGHTA and CDR2 FQGTGA. The CDR3 region has the DNA TGTGCCAGCAGCCTATCAGGGACAGGGTCTGAGACCCAGTACTTC. Its translation is CASSLSGTGSETQYF.

This rearrangement joins TRBV6-2 or TRBV6-3 to TRBJ2-1; D may be TRBD2 (6 bases). The CDR3 totals 16 residues. V dropped 6 bases and J dropped 1 base, with 16 bases sitting between them. Germline CDR1 is MNHEY and CDR2 is SVGEGT. CDR3 nucleotide sequence: TGTGCCAGCAGCTCCAATATAGCGGCGTCCTACAATGAGCAGTTCTTC. This codes for CASSSNIAASYNEQFF.

The chain has TRBV28 and TRBJ1-5; maybe TRBD1 (5 bases). Germline CDR1 is MDHEN and CDR2 is SYDVKM. V shed 2 bases and J shed 7 bases, with 21 bases lying between them. The CDR3 is 17 amino acids. The CDR3 is CASSLAGRGATGQPQHF. Written as DNA, the CDR3 is TGTGCCAGCAGTTTAGCGGGACGGGGAGCTACGGGACAGCCCCAGCATTTT. Based on the CDR3 plus reference TRBV28 and TRBJ1-5, the full variable domain is DVKVTQSSRYLVKRTGEKVFLECVQDMDHENMFWYRQDPGLGLRLIYFSYDVKMKEKGDIPEGYSVSREKKERFSLILESASTNQTSMYLCASSLAGRGATGQPQHFGDGTRLSIL.

This sequence joins TRBV15 and TRBJ1-1; no reliable D call. Germline V gene data show CDR1 as LNHNV and CDR2 as YYDKDF (reference sequence). The V end lost 1 base, the J end lost 4 bases, and 19 bases lay between the germline ends. CDR3 length equals 17 residues. In DNA form, the CDR3 reads TGTGCCACCAGCAGAGCCCGGACTGGGGTAATCGGCACTGAAGCTTTCTTT. Protein sequence: CATSRARTGVIGTEAFF.

V gene TRBV7-2 combines with J gene TRBJ1-5, with D perhaps matching TRBD1 (6 bases). V was clipped by 5 bases and J by 3 bases, with 17 bases between them. This CDR3 region has 16 residues. The V gene's germline CDR1 is SGHTA and CDR2 FQGNSA. CDR3 loop: CASSQRGGQFNQPQHF. The CDR3 region has the DNA TGTGCCAGCAGCCAAAGGGGGGGGCAGTTCAATCAGCCCCAGCATTTT.

The chain has TRBV7-3 and TRBJ2-1, with 7 bases fitting TRBD2. Trimming cost V 2 bases and J 2 bases; bases outside gene matches: 3. Per the germline V gene, CDR1 is SGHTA and CDR2 is FQGTGA. The CDR3 contains 15 residues. In DNA form, the CDR3 reads TGTGCCAGCAGCTTAGCGGGAGCGGCCTACAATGAGCAGTTCTTC. Amino acid sequence: CASSLAGAAYNEQFF.

The V call is TRBV7-2, the J call TRBJ2-3; D perhaps matches TRBD1 (5 bases). With the DNA end fitting TRBJ1-5 better, the J assignment may be wrong. Germline assignment: CDR1 SGHTA and CDR2 FQGNSA. The CDR3 loop spans 15 amino acids. Here the CDR3 reads CASRGGAGGRDTQHF. In DNA, the CDR3 is TGTGCCAGCAGGGGGGGAGCGGGAGGGAGAGATACGCAGCATTTT.

V gene TRBV12-3 or TRBV12-4 combines with J gene TRBJ2-5; D may correspond to TRBD1 or TRBD2 (7 bases each). V was clipped by 5 bases and J by 5 bases, with 15 bases between them. The CDR3 extends over 14 amino acids. Here the CDR3 DNA reads TGTGCCAGCAGTCTCCGACAGGGAGGGGAGACCCAGTACTTC. Translated: CASSLRQGGETQYF.

The CDR3 coding sequence is TGTGCCAGCAGTTTAGGGGCGGGAGCAGGGGAGACCCAGTACTTC. Its translation is CASSLGAGAGETQYF. The chain combines TRBV27 with TRBJ2-5; 7 nucleotides agree with TRBD2. CDR1 is MNHEY and CDR2 is SMNVEV in the germline V gene (reference sequence). V was clipped by 2 bases and J by 5 bases; unmatched bases: 8. The CDR3 contains 15 residues.

The rearrangement uses TRBV20-1 and TRBJ1-5; D not resolved. The V gene's germline CDR1 is DFQATT and CDR2 SNEGSKA (reference sequence). Trimming stripped 3 bases from V and 3 bases from J, with 12 bases between. The CDR3 is 14 amino acids. The CDR3: CSAREGRNNQPQHF. CDR3 nucleotide sequence: TGCAGTGCTAGGGAGGGCAGAAACAATCAGCCCCAGCATTTT.

This clonotype was counted between two and nine times. The rearrangement uses TRBV18 and TRBJ2-5, with D hard to call. Germline values: CDR1 KGHSH, CDR2 LQKENI. Trimming left V 1 base short and J 0 bases short, with 6 bases between. The CDR3 extends over 14 amino acids. CDR3 amino acids: CASSPQPDQETQYF. The CDR3 nucleotides are TGTGCCAGCTCACCACAACCGGACCAAGAGACCCAGTACTTC.

The chain uses TRBV6-1 and TRBJ2-7; D might be TRBD1 or TRBD2, each matching 5 bases. The CDR3 length is 13 residues. The V end was cut by 5 bases, the J end by 10 bases, with 18 bases between. Looked up from germline, CDR1 is MNHNS and CDR2 is SASEGT. In DNA, the CDR3 is TGTGCCAGCAGTCGTTCCAGGGACGGGGATCAGTACTTC. It translates to CASSRSRDGDQYF.

V is TRBV28 and J is TRBJ1-5; 10 bases match TRBD1. V dropped 6 bases and J dropped 7; count of bases not matched to a gene: 15. Germline V lookup: CDR1 MDHEN, CDR2 SYDVKM. The CDR3 length is 17 residues. The CDR3 DNA is TGTGCCAGCAGCTACTCCCCCGACAGGGGGCTCGGGCAGCCCCAGCATTTT. This sequence encodes CASSYSPDRGLGQPQHF.

This chain connects TRBV6-1 to TRBJ2-5, with TRBD2 matching over 7 bases. J was trimmed by 2 bases and V by 3 bases; bases with no gene match: 6. The CDR3 has 15 residues. Germline values: CDR1 MNHNS, CDR2 SASEGT. As DNA, the CDR3 is TGTGCCAGCAGTGACCGTCTAGCGGCACAAGAGACCCAGTACTTC. This gives the protein CASSDRLAAQETQYF.

This clonotype was seen once. This chain joins TRBV10-2 and TRBJ1-1; 8 bases match TRBD1. V dropped 2 bases and J dropped 1; count of bases not matched to a gene: 3. The V gene's germline CDR1 is WSHSY and CDR2 SAAADI. The CDR3 is 15 amino acids. CDR3 bases: TGCGCCAGCAGTGAGAGACAGGGGCCGAACACTGAAGCTTTCTTT. It codes for CASSERQGPNTEAFF.

The chain uses TRBV7-2 and TRBJ1-3; D is unclear. The germline V and J ends were trimmed by 3 bases and 0 bases, with 9 bases remaining between them. Per germline, CDR1 SGHTA and CDR2 FQGNSA. The CDR3 is 15 residues long. The CDR3 region is CASSLTGNSGNTIYF. The CDR3 region has the DNA TGTGCCAGCAGCTTGACCGGTAACTCTGGAAACACCATATATTTT.

The chain carries TRBV7-3 and TRBJ1-3; the D is unclear. Germline values: CDR1 SGHTA, CDR2 FQGTGA. The CDR3 sequence is 13 residues long. V was trimmed by 1 base and J by 7 bases, leaving 8 bases between them. CDR3 sequence: CASSLSAANTIYF. CDR3 nucleotides: TGTGCCAGCAGCTTAAGCGCAGCTAACACCATATATTTT. The full variable domain, completed using reference TRBV7-3 and TRBJ1-3, is GAGVSQTPSNKVTEKGKYVELRCDPISGHTALYWYRQSLGQGPEFLIYFQGTGAADDSGLPNDRFFAVRPEGSVSTLKIQRTERGDSAVYLCASSLSAANTIYFGEGSWLTVV.

The chain carries TRBV20-1 and TRBJ2-3; TRBD2 matches 11 bases. Looked up from germline, CDR1 is DFQATT and CDR2 is SNEGSKA (reference sequence). The CDR3 totals 13 residues. The CDR3 DNA reads as TGCAGGGGACTAGCGGCAGAAGGGGGTACGCAGTATTTT. Protein: CRGLAAEGGTQYF.

This clonotype appeared a few times. The chain joins TRBV7-2 to TRBJ1-2; D not certain. This CDR3 has 14 amino acids. V lost 6 bases, J lost 1 base, and 12 bases lay in between. Germline V gives CDR1 SGHTA, CDR2 FQGNSA. As DNA, the CDR3 is TGTGCCAGCAGTGCGGAACCGCTTAACTATGGCTACACCTTC. Protein: CASSAEPLNYGYTF.

This clonotype was seen just once. This chain connects TRBV7-9 to TRBJ1-1; D perhaps matches TRBD1 (6 bases). CDR1 is SEHNR and CDR2 is FQNEAQ in the germline V gene (reference sequence). The CDR3 is 18 residues long. Deletions cut 2 bases from V and 1 base from J, with 20 bases between. The DNA for the CDR3 is TGTGCCAGCAGCTTACCCCTCTCGGGGGCAGCTACGAACACTGAAGCTTTCTTT. Translated, it gives CASSLPLSGAATNTEAFF.

This clonotype was seen more than once but under ten times. This rearrangement joins TRBV20-1 to TRBJ2-7; D is possibly TRBD1 (5 bases). CDR1 and CDR2 (germline): DFQATT, SNEGSKA (reference sequence). Trimming pared 2 bases from V and 2 bases from J, leaving 7 bases between. The CDR3 is 12 residues long. This CDR3 is CSARQGTYEQYF. The CDR3 DNA is TGCAGTGCTAGACAGGGAACCTACGAGCAGTACTTC.

The genes are TRBV24-1 and TRBJ2-5; no clear D. The CDR3 covers 12 residues. V lost 2 bases, J lost 5 bases, and 5 bases lay in between. Germline V gene data show CDR1 as KGHDR and CDR2 as SFDVKD. The CDR3 DNA follows: TGTGCCACCAGTGATTCAAGGGAGACCCAGTACTTC. This codes for CATSDSRETQYF.

This sequence joins TRBV7-9 and TRBJ2-3; D is possibly TRBD2 (5 bases). Germline V gives CDR1 SEHNR, CDR2 FQNEAQ (reference sequence). The CDR3 length is 12 residues. V dropped 10 bases and J dropped 5 bases, with 13 bases sitting between them. The CDR3 DNA follows: TGTGCCACCGGACCTAGCCGAGATACGCAGTATTTT. Its translation: CATGPSRDTQYF.

The rearrangement uses TRBV7-2 and TRBJ2-2, with 7 positions matching TRBD2. Trimming took 1 base from V and 3 from J; bases not matched to a gene: 5. This CDR3 has 16 residues. Germline CDR1 reads SGHTA; CDR2 reads FQGNSA. In nucleotides, the CDR3 is TGTGCCAGCAGCTTAGGACTAGCCGTTTACACCGGGGAGCTGTTTTTT. It translates to CASSLGLAVYTGELFF.

The V call is TRBV6-4, the J call TRBJ2-1; a weak D match, TRBD1 (5 bases). The CDR3 spans 16 residues. Germline CDR1 and CDR2: MRHNA and SNTAGT. The ends were cut back, 2 bases at V and 0 bases at J, with 11 bases in the middle. CDR3 sequence reads: CASSDRGHSSYNEQFF. The CDR3 DNA reads TGTGCCAGCAGTGACAGGGGCCACAGCTCCTACAATGAGCAGTTCTTC.

CDR3 sequence: CASSLDTHYGYTF. The CDR3 DNA is TGTGCCAGCAGTTTAGACACCCACTATGGCTACACCTTC. The chain recombines TRBV6-2 or TRBV6-3 with TRBJ1-2; no firm D call. The germline gives CDR1 MNHEY, CDR2 SVGEGT. This CDR3 contains 13 residues. Trimming took 4 bases from V and 3 from J, leaving 9 bases between them.

V is TRBV20-1 and J is TRBJ1-2, with a possible D match to TRBD1 (5 bases). V was trimmed by 5 bases and J by 4 bases, leaving 17 bases between them. The germline V gene encodes CDR1 DFQATT and CDR2 SNEGSKA (reference sequence). The CDR3 extends over 14 amino acids. CDR3 in amino acids: CSAQVLGESYGYTF. The CDR3 DNA reads TGCAGTGCTCAAGTATTGGGGGAGAGCTATGGCTACACCTTC.

The DNA for the CDR3 is TGTGCCAGCACGAGTCATAGCAATCAGCCCCAGCATTTT. Its protein product is CASTSHSNQPQHF. V usage is TRBV28 and J usage is TRBJ1-5; D unresolved. The V gene's germline CDR1 is MDHEN and CDR2 SYDVKM. The CDR3 consists of 13 residues. Trimming shortened V by 7 bases and J by 0 bases, and 7 bases separated the two germline ends.